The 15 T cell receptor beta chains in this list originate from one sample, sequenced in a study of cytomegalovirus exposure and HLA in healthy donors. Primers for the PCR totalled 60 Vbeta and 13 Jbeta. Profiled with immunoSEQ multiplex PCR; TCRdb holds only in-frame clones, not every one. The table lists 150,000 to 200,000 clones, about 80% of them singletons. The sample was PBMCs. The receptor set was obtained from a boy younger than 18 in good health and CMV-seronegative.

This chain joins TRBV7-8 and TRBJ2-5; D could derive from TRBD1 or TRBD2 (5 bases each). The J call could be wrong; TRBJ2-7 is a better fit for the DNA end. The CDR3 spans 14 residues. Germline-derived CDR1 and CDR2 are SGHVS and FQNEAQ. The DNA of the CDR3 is TGTGCCAGCAGCTCAAGTGGGGGCTCCTACGAGCAGTACTTC. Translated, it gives CASSSSGGSYEQYF.

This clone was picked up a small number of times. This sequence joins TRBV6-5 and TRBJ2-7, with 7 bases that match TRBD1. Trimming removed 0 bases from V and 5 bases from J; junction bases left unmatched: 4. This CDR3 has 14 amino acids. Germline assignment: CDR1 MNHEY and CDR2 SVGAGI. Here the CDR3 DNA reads TGTGCCAGCAGTTACTCAAGGGGGCAAAACGAGCAGTACTTC. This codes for CASSYSRGQNEQYF.

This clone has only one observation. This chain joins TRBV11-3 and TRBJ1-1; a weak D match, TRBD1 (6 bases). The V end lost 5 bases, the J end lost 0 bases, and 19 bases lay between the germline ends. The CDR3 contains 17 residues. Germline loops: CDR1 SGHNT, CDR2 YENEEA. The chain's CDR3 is CASSHTLRTALNTEAFF. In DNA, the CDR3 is TGTGCCAGCAGCCACACACTACGGACAGCCCTGAACACTGAAGCTTTCTTT. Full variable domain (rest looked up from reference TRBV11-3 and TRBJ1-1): EAGVVQSPRYKIIEKKQPVAFWCNPISGHNTLYWYLQNLGQGPELLIRYENEEAVDDSQLPKDRFSAERLKGVDSTLKIQPAELGDSAVYLCASSHTLRTALNTEAFFGQGTRLTVV.

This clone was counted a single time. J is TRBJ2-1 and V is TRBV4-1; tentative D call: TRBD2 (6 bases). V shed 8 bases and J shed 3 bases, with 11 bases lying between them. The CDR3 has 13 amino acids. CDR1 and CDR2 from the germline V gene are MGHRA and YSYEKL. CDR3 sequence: CASWDSLYNEQFF. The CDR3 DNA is TGCGCCAGCTGGGACTCACTCTACAATGAGCAGTTCTTC.

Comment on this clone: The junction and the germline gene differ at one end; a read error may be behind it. The CDR3 DNA reads TGTTCCAGCAGCCCTAGACAGGGAAGAGCCTACGAGCAGTACTTC. It specifies CSSSPRQGRAYEQYF. V is TRBV7-9 and J is TRBJ2-7; 7 nucleotides line up with TRBD1. Per the germline V gene, CDR1 is SEHNR and CDR2 is FQNEAQ (reference sequence). This CDR3 is built from 15 residues.

For the CDR3, the DNA is TGTGCCAGCAGCTTGGGGGGCGGAAGCAATCAGCCCCAGCATTTT. Protein: CASSLGGGSNQPQHF. This rearrangement joins TRBV5-4 to TRBJ1-5; a weak D match, TRBD1 (5 bases). The V gene lost 0 bases and the J gene lost 1 base, with 8 bases spanning the gap. Germline values: CDR1 SGHNT, CDR2 YYREEE (reference sequence). The CDR3 runs to 15 residues.

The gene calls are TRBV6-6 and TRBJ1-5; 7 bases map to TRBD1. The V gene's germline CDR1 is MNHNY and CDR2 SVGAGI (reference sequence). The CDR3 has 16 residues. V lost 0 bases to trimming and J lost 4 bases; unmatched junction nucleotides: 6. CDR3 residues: CASSYSAKGANQPQHF. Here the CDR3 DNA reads TGTGCCAGCAGTTACTCCGCCAAGGGGGCGAATCAGCCCCAGCATTTT.

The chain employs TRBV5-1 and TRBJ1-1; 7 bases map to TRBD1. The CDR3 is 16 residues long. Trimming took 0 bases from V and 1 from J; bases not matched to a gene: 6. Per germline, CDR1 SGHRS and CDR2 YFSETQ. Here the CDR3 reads CASSLELTGTNTEAFF. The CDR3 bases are TGCGCCAGCAGCTTGGAGCTGACAGGGACGAACACTGAAGCTTTCTTT.

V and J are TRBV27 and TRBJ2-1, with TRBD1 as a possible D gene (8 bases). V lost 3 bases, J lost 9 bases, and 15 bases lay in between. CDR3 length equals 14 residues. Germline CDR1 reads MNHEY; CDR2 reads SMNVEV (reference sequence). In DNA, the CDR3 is TGTGCCAGCAGTTTCGAGACAGGGGAGGGTGAGCAGTTCTTC. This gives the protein CASSFETGEGEQFF.

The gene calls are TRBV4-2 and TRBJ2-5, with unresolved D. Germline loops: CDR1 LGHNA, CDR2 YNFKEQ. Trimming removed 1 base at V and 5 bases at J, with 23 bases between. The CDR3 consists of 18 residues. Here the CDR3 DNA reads TGTGCCAGCAGCCAAGGGTACGGAAGGCGTCACGAGAGGGAGACCCAGTACTTC. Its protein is CASSQGYGRRHERETQYF.

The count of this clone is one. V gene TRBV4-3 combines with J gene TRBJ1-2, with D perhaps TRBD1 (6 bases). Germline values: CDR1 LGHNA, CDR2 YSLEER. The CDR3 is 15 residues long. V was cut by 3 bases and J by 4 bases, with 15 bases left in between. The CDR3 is CASSQDEGQTYGYTF. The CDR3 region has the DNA TGCGCCAGCAGCCAGGACGAAGGACAGACCTATGGCTACACCTTC.

The chain's CDR3 is CASSLGPSGTGGGQPQHF. As DNA, the CDR3 is TGTGCCAGCAGCTTAGGCCCCTCCGGGACAGGGGGCGGACAGCCCCAGCATTTT. The chain joins TRBV11-2 to TRBJ1-5, with 12 bases aligning to TRBD1. V was clipped by 1 base and J by 7 bases; unmatched bases: 11. The CDR3 spans 18 residues. The germline V gene has CDR1 SGHAT and CDR2 FQNNGV.

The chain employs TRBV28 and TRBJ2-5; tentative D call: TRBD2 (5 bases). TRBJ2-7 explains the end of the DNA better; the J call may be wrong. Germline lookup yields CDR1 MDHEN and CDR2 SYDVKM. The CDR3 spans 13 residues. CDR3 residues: CASSYPGSYEQYF. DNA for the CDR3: TGTGCCAGCAGCTACCCGGGGTCCTACGAGCAGTACTTC.

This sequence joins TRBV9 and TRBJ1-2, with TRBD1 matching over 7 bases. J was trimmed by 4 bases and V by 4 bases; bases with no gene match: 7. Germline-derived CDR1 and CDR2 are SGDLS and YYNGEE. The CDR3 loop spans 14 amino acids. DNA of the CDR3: TGTGCCAGCAGCCCCGACAGGGATGCCTATGGCTACACCTTC. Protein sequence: CASSPDRDAYGYTF.

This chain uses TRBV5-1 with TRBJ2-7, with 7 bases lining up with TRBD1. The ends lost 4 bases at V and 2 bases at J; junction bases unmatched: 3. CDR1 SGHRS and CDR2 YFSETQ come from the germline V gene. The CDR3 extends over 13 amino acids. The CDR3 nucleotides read TGCGCCAGCAGCGGGACAGAGACCTACGAGCAGTACTTC. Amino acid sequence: CASSGTETYEQYF.